The 17 T cell receptor beta chains reported below all come from one sample, sequenced in a study of blood T cell repertoires in COVID-19. Clones were sequenced by immunoSEQ multiplex PCR, and TCRdb holds only the in-frame ones, with some missing. The sample has 300,000 or so clones, around 87% seen once. Sample: peripheral blood. Source of these receptors: a man in his forties or fifties with active or convalescent COVID-19.

The chain uses TRBV6-1 and TRBJ1-1; D gene uncertain. The V gene lost 3 bases and the J gene lost 12 bases, with 11 bases spanning the gap. This CDR3 is built from 11 residues. From germline, CDR1 is MNHNS and CDR2 SASEGT. CDR3 bases: TGTGCCAGCAGTGATCACTCACCCTCTTTCTTT. Translated: CASSDHSPSFF.

The chain recombines TRBV2 with TRBJ2-3; 10 bases are a match to TRBD1. Germline V gives CDR1 SNHLY, CDR2 FYNNEI. With V trimmed by 4 bases and J by 4 bases, 11 bases remained unmatched. CDR3 length: 17 amino acids. CDR3 sequence reads: CASSGPTGGSQADTQYF. Written as DNA, the CDR3 is TGTGCCAGCAGTGGTCCGACAGGGGGCAGTCAGGCAGATACGCAGTATTTT. Variable domain in full (rest from reference TRBV2 and TRBJ2-3): EPEVTQTPSHQVTQMGQEVILRCVPISNHLYFYWYRQILGQKVEFLVSFYNNEISEKSEIFDDQFSVERPDGSNFTLKIRSTKLEDSAMYFCASSGPTGGSQADTQYFGPGTRLTVL.

The rearrangement links TRBV18 to TRBJ1-1, with TRBD1 matching 8 bases. The V gene end was trimmed by 2 bases and the J gene end by 0 bases; junction bases not matched to a gene: 11. The germline CDR1 and CDR2 sequences are KGHSH and LQKENI. The CDR3 is 18 amino acids. CDR3 region: CASSPVGQGAGMNTEAFF. DNA for the CDR3: TGTGCCAGCTCACCAGTGGGGCAGGGGGCGGGGATGAACACTGAAGCTTTCTTT.

CDR3 sequence: CASSLGGTGGSVEEKLFF. CDR3 DNA: TGCGCCAGCAGCTTGGGCGGGACAGGGGGATCTGTTGAGGAAAAACTGTTTTTT. This chain joins TRBV5-1 and TRBJ1-4; 11 positions agree with TRBD1. The CDR3 has 18 residues. Germline loops: CDR1 SGHRS, CDR2 YFSETQ. Trimming cost V 0 bases and J 8 bases; bases outside gene matches: 12. Complete variable domain (other parts from reference TRBV5-1 and TRBJ1-4): KAGVTQTPRYLIKTRGQQVTLSCSPISGHRSVSWYQQTPGQGLQFLFEYFSETQRNKGNFPGRFSGRQFSNSRSEMNVSTLELGDSALYLCASSLGGTGGSVEEKLFFGSGTQLSVL.

This chain connects TRBV7-2 to TRBJ1-1, with TRBD1 matching 8 bases. The CDR3 sequence is 15 residues long. CDR1 is SGHTA and CDR2 is FQGNSA in the germline V gene. V shed 1 base, J shed 5 bases, and the junction held 6 bases outside the gene matches. Here the CDR3 reads CASSLVAGGETEAFF. DNA for the CDR3: TGTGCCAGCAGCTTAGTGGCAGGGGGCGAAACTGAAGCTTTCTTT.

The chain uses TRBV15 and TRBJ2-5; no reliable D call. CDR1 LNHNV and CDR2 YYDKDF come from the germline V gene (reference sequence). V was shortened by 4 bases and J by 5 bases, with 14 bases between the two germline ends. The CDR3 totals 14 residues. The CDR3: CATSNVYEWETQYF. CDR3 coding DNA: TGTGCCACCAGCAACGTTTATGAGTGGGAGACCCAGTACTTC. Filled out from reference TRBV15 and TRBJ2-5, the complete variable domain reads DAMVIQNPRYQVTQFGKPVTLSCSQTLNHNVMYWYQQKSSQAPKLLFHYYDKDFNNEADTPDNFQSRRPNTSFCFLDIRSPGLGDTAMYLCATSNVYEWETQYFGPGTRLLVL.

This chain uses TRBV15 with TRBJ1-3; weak D call: TRBD1 (6 bases). This CDR3 comprises 15 residues. CDR1 is LNHNV and CDR2 is YYDKDF in the germline V gene (reference sequence). V was cut by 1 base and J by 2 bases, with 9 bases left in between. The CDR3 DNA follows: TGTGCCACCAGCAGAGGAACAGGGACTGGAAACACCATATATTTT. Translation gives CATSRGTGTGNTIYF. Together with reference TRBV15 and TRBJ1-3, the CDR3 gives the full variable domain: DAMVIQNPRYQVTQFGKPVTLSCSQTLNHNVMYWYQQKSSQAPKLLFHYYDKDFNNEADTPDNFQSRRPNTSFCFLDIRSPGLGDTAMYLCATSRGTGTGNTIYFGEGSWLTVV.

This sequence joins TRBV6-5 and TRBJ1-2; 11 bases align to TRBD1. The CDR3 sequence is 15 residues long. The J segment lost 3 bases and the V segment lost 5 bases, leaving 5 bases of the junction unmatched. Looked up from germline, CDR1 is MNHEY and CDR2 is SVGAGI. The CDR3 loop is CASSTSGQGDYGYTF. The CDR3 DNA follows: TGTGCCAGCAGTACCTCGGGACAGGGGGACTATGGCTACACCTTC.

The chain carries TRBV11-2 and TRBJ2-3; D is ambiguous. CDR1 SGHAT and CDR2 FQNNGV come from the germline V gene. The CDR3 is 14 residues long. Trimming shortened V by 3 bases and J by 2 bases, and 9 bases separated the two germline ends. This chain's CDR3 is CASSFAQYTDTQYF. The CDR3 nucleotides are TGTGCCAGCAGCTTTGCCCAGTACACAGATACGCAGTATTTT.

The chain carries TRBV5-1 and TRBJ2-5; D is unresolved. This CDR3 spans 13 amino acids. CDR1 is SGHRS and CDR2 is YFSETQ in the germline V gene. The germline V and J ends were trimmed by 6 bases and 1 base, with 10 bases remaining between them. The CDR3 coding sequence is TGCGCCAGCACCCCCCCGAGCCAAGAGACCCAGTACTTC. Amino acid sequence: CASTPPSQETQYF.

V usage is TRBV13 and J usage is TRBJ1-4; the match to TRBD1 covers 12 bases. Looked up from germline, CDR1 is PRHDT and CDR2 is FYEKMQ (reference sequence). Trimming removed 7 bases from V and 8 bases from J; junction bases left unmatched: 5. This CDR3 has 14 residues. The chain's CDR3 is CASTAGQGAEKLFF. The CDR3 DNA reads as TGTGCCAGCACCGCGGGACAGGGGGCGGAAAAACTGTTTTTT.

The J gene is TRBJ2-1, the V gene TRBV19; TRBD1 agrees at 7 bases. CDR1 LNHDA and CDR2 SQIVND come from the germline V gene (reference sequence). V lost 5 bases, J lost 4 bases, and 5 bases stayed unmatched. The CDR3 spans 14 residues. CDR3 in amino acids: CASSAGTEYNEQFF. For the CDR3, the DNA is TGTGCCAGTAGTGCCGGGACAGAATACAATGAGCAGTTCTTC.

The CDR3, as DNA: TGTGCCAGCAGCCTCCTGGGGACAGAAATTCTTAATGAAAAACTGTTTTTT. Translating gives CASSLLGTEILNEKLFF. The chain joins TRBV7-2 to TRBJ1-4; 7 bases map to TRBD1. Germline-derived CDR1 and CDR2 are SGHTA and FQGNSA. The CDR3 has 17 residues. Unmatched junction bases numbered 13, after V lost 5 bases and J lost 4 bases.

The chain links TRBV20-1 to TRBJ1-2, with 7 bases fitting TRBD1. The CDR3 loop spans 12 amino acids. Germline CDR1 reads DFQATT; CDR2 reads SNEGSKA (reference sequence). Trimming cost V 3 bases and J 6 bases; bases outside gene matches: 4. DNA for the CDR3: TGCAGTGCTAGTGAGGGGGCCCATGGCTACACCTTC. It translates to CSASEGAHGYTF.

This clone was seen once. The chain is built from TRBV10-3 and TRBJ2-3, with 9 bases lining up with TRBD1. Looked up from germline, CDR1 is ENHRY and CDR2 is SYGVKD. The ends lost 7 bases at V and 5 bases at J; junction bases unmatched: 4. The CDR3 runs 13 residues. CDR3 in DNA: TGTGCCATCAATAAGGACAGGGGAGATACGCAGTATTTT. It is translated as CAINKDRGDTQYF.

V and J are TRBV2 and TRBJ1-1, with a weak D call TRBD1 (5 bases). Germline V lookup: CDR1 SNHLY, CDR2 FYNNEI. The CDR3 is 15 residues long. Trimming took 3 bases from V and 6 from J, leaving 17 bases between them. The CDR3: CASSEIGQGTAEAFF. In DNA, the CDR3 is TGTGCCAGCAGTGAGATTGGCCAGGGAACCGCTGAAGCTTTCTTT.

The gene calls are TRBV15 and TRBJ2-3; the match to TRBD2 covers 7 bases. The CDR3 covers 14 residues. J gave up 3 bases and V 6 bases, and 6 bases lay outside the gene matches. Per the germline V gene, CDR1 is LNHNV and CDR2 is YYDKDF (reference sequence). CDR3 residues: CATSGGGGTDTQYF. CDR3 sequence (DNA): TGTGCCACCAGTGGTGGCGGGGGTACAGATACGCAGTATTTT. The variable domain in full, with the rest retrieved from reference TRBV15 and TRBJ2-3, is DAMVIQNPRYQVTQFGKPVTLSCSQTLNHNVMYWYQQKSSQAPKLLFHYYDKDFNNEADTPDNFQSRRPNTSFCFLDIRSPGLGDTAMYLCATSGGGGTDTQYFGPGTRLTVL.